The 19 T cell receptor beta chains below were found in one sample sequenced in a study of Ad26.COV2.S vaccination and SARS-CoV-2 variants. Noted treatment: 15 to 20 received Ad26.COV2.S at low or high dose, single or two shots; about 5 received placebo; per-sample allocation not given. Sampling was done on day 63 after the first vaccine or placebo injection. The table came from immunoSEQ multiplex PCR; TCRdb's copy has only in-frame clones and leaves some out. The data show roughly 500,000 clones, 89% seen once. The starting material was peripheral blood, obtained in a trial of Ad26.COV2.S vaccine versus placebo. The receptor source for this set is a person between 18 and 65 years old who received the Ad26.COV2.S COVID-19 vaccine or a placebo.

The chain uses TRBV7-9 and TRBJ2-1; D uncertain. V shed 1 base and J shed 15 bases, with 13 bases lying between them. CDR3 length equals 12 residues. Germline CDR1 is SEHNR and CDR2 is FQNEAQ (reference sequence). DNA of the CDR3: TGTGCCAGCAGCTTAGACGGGCCCTTGGGGTTCTTC. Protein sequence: CASSLDGPLGFF. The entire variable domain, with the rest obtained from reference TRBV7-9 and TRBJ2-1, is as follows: DTGVSQNPRHKITKRGQNVTFRCDPISEHNRLYWYRQTLGQGPEFLTYFQNEAQLEKSRLLSDRFSAERPKGSFSTLEIQRTEQGDSAMYLCASSLDGPLGFFGPGTRLTVL.

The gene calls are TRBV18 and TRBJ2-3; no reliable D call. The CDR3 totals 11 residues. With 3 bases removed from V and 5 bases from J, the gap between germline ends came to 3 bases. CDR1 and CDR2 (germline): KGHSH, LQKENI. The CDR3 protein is CASSPVDTQYF. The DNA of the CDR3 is TGTGCCAGCTCACCGGTAGATACGCAGTATTTT. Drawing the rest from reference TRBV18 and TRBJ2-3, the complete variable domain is NAGVMQNPRHLVRRRGQEARLRCSPMKGHSHVYWYRQLPEEGLKFMVYLQKENIIDESGMPKERFSAEFPKEGPSILRIQQVVRGDSAAYFCASSPVDTQYFGPGTRLTVL.

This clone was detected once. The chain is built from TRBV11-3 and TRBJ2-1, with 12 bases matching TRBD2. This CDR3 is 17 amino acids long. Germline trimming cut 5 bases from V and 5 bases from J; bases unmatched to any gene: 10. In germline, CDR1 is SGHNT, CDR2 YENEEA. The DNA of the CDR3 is TGTGCCAGCAGCCCCGGACTAGCGGGACTCCCCGACAATGAGCAGTTCTTC. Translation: CASSPGLAGLPDNEQFF.

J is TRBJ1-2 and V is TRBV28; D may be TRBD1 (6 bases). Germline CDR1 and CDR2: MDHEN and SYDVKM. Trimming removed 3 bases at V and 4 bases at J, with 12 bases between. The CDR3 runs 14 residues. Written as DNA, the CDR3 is TGTGCCAGCAGTTTGGGGGGGCGATCCTATGGCTACACCTTC. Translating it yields CASSLGGRSYGYTF.

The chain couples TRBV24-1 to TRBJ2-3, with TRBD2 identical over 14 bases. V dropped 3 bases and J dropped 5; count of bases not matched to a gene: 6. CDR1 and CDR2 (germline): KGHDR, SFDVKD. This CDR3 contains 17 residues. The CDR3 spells CATSDGGLAGEVDTQYF. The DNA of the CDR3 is TGTGCCACCAGTGATGGGGGACTAGCGGGAGAGGTAGATACGCAGTATTTT.

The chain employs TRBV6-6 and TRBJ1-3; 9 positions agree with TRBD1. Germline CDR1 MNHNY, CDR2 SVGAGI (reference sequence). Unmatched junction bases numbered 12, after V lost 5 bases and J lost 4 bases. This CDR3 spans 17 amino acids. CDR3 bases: TGTGCCAGCAGTCGATCAGGGACAGGGAAAACAGGAAACACCATATATTTT. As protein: CASSRSGTGKTGNTIYF.

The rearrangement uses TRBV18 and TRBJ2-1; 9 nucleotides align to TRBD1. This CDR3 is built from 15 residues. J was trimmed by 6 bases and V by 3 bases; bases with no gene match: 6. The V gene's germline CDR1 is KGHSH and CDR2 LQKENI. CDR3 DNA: TGTGCCAGCTCACCGGGACAGGGCTCGGTCAATGAGCAGTTCTTC. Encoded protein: CASSPGQGSVNEQFF.

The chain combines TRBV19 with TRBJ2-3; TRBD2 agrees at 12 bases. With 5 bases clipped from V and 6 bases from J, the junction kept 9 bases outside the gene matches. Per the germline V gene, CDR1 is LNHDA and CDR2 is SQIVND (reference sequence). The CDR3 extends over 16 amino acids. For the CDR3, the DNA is TGTGCCAGTAGTGAGAACCTAGCGGGAGGGCCGGATACGCAGTATTTT. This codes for CASSENLAGGPDTQYF.

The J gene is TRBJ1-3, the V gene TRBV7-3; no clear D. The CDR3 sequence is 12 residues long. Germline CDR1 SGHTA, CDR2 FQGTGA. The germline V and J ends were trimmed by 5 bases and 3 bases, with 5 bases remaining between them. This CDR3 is CASSKDGNTIYF. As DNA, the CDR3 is TGTGCCAGCAGCAAGGATGGAAACACCATATATTTT.

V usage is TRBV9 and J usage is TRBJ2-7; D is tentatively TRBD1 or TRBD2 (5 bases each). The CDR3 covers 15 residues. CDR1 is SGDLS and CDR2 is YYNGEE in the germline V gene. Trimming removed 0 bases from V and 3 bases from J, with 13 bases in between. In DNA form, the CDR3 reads TGTGCCAGCAGCGTAGGGGGCAACGAGGGCTACGAGCAGTACTTC. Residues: CASSVGGNEGYEQYF.

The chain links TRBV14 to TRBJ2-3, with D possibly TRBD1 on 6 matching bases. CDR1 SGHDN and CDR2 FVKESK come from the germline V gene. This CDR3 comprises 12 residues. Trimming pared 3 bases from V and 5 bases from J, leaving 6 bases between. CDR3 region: CASSQTGDTQYF. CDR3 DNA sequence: TGTGCCAGCAGCCAGACAGGAGATACGCAGTATTTT. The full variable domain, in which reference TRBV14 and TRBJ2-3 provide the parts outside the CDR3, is EAGVTQFPSHSVIEKGQTVTLRCDPISGHDNLYWYRRVMGKEIKFLLHFVKESKQDESGMPNNRFLAERTGGTYSTLKVQPAELEDSGVYFCASSQTGDTQYFGPGTRLTVL.

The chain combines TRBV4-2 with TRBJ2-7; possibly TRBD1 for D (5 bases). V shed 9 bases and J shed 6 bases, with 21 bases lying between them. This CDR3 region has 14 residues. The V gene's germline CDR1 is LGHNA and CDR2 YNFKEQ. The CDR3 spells CASAKQGGPFEQYF. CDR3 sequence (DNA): TGTGCCAGTGCAAAGCAGGGCGGTCCGTTCGAGCAGTACTTC.

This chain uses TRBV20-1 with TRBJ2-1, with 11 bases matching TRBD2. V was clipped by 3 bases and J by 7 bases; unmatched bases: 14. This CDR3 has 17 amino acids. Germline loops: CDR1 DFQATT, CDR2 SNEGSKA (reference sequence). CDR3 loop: CSASSRMGLAERNEQFF. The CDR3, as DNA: TGCAGTGCTAGTTCTAGGATGGGACTAGCGGAGAGGAATGAGCAGTTCTTC.

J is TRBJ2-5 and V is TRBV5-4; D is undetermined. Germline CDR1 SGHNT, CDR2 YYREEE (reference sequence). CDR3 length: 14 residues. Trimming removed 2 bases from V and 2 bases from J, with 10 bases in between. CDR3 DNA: TGTGCCAGCAGCTTATCAGTCACACAAGAGACCCAGTACTTC. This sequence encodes CASSLSVTQETQYF.

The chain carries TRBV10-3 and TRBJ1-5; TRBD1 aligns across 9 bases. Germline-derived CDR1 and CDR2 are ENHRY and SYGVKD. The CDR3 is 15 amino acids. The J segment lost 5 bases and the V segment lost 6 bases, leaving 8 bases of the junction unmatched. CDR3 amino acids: CAISAGQGSYQPQHF. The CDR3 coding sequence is TGTGCCATCAGCGCGGGACAGGGTTCTTATCAGCCCCAGCATTTT.

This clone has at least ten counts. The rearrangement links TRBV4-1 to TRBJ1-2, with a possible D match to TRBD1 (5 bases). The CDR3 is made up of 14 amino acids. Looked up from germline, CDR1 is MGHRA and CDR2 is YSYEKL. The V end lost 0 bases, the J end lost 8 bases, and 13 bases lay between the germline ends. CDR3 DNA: TGCGCCAGCAGCCAAGATCCAGGCGGGGCCGGCTACACCTTC. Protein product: CASSQDPGGAGYTF.

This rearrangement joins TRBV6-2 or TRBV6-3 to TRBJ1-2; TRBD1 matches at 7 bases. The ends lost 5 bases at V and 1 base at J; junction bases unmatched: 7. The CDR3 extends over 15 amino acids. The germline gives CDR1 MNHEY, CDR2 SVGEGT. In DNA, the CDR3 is TGTGCCAGCAGTCCCCAGGACAGGCATAACTATGGCTACACCTTC. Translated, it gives CASSPQDRHNYGYTF.

The CDR3 DNA reads as TGCGCCAGCAGTTACGAGCCGTCTGGTGGCTACACCTTC. Its translation: CASSYEPSGGYTF. This chain links TRBV5-1 with TRBJ1-2; D remains unclear. The CDR3 is 13 residues long. Trimming left V 5 bases short and J 7 bases short, with 15 bases between. In germline, CDR1 is SGHRS, CDR2 YFSETQ.

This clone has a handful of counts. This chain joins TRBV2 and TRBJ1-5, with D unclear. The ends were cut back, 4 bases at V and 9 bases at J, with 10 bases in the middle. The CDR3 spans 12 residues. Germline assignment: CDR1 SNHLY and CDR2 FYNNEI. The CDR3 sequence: CASSVPGGPQHF. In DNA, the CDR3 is TGTGCCAGCAGTGTGCCGGGCGGGCCCCAGCATTTT.